The entry below describes one TCR beta chain. Its antigen remains unidentified. No base quality values were provided; no much bigger clone lies one nucleotide off. This record comes from a study of T-cell memory formation after mild COVID-19 (dated by TCRdb to the early 2020s). Notes on the research overall: TCR sequence clusters from the two donors were largely donor specific. Longitudinal TCRalpha and TCRbeta repertoire sequencing tracked T-cell clones expanding and contracting after mild COVID-19 in two donors. The cohort was made up of two young adult volunteers, one female and one male, who were previously healthy.

Ficoll-Paque density gradient centrifugation was used to isolate PBMCs. CDR1 and CDR2, looked up from the germline V gene, are ENHRY and SYGVKD. From its cysteine to its phenylalanine, the CDR3 spans 13 amino acids. This entry keeps only the CDR3 DNA: 39 bases, framed from base 1. V gives up 2 bases and J gives up 3 bases, and the segment between their germline ends measures 4 bases. Findings and caveats that apply to the study as a whole: Whether the second-wave clones peaking on day 37 were SARS-CoV-2 specific was not confirmed. The study covered only a couple of mild cases, and larger cohorts including severe cases with pre-infection samples were considered necessary. Contracting CD4+ clones turned up mainly in the CM and EM memory subsets, whereas EMRA was where CD8+ clones were enriched. Some responding clones were found in pre-infection memory, which suggests that pre-existing cross-reactive memory T cells took part in the SARS-CoV-2 response. Clones contracting from day 15 to 85 had balanced CD4/CD8 phenotypes, while a second wave expanding from day 15 to 37 was biased towards CD4+.

Sequenced on an Illumina NovaSeq 6000. TCRalpha and TCRbeta cDNA libraries were constructed by 5'RACE with constant-segment primers, with sample barcodes and unique molecular identifiers being introduced. Trizol reagent was used to extract RNA from every sample. Amplification of the libraries took two PCR steps, and the second step added a second sample barcode plus Illumina TruSeq adapters. Sequencing of libraries was performed on an Illumina NovaSeq with 2 x 150 bp paired-end reads. The paper's data handling went like this. Reads were demultiplexed and collapsed into UMI-guided consensus sequences with migec v1.2.7. Using mixcr v2.1.11, UMI consensuses were aligned to TRA and TRB V and J templates and then assembled into clonotypes. Clonotypes were classified as expanded or contracted when called significant by both edgeR and NoisET, with noise models trained on biological replicates. edgeR calls used a false discovery rate-adjusted p below 0.01 and a log2 fold-change threshold of 1. As an exploratory analysis of dynamics, PCA with hierarchical clustering was applied to max-normalized trajectories of the 1000 most abundant clonotypes. Separately sequenced CD4+ and CD8+ repertoires were used to assign a CD4 or CD8 phenotype to each responding clone. In-frame beta chains were kept once TCRdb had trimmed the public reads at Q25 with fastp and called clones with MiXCR. Rows with a matching CDR3 protein are joined into one entry that keeps the most common DNA and genes. TCRdb's processing, not the study's, gives the V and J calls here. Here the sample has roughly 450,000 distinct CDR3 sequences; about 18% occur a single time. The leading ten clones occupy about 12% of the sample.

Sequencing used PBMCs or a T cell subset sorted from them (not recorded which). The rearrangement joined TRBV10-3 to TRBJ2-2, with the D gene not confidently named. The receptor was derived from an adult woman who had mild COVID-19 (a few samples of this study predate the infection). The sample titles of this study are shuffled in the database, so cell type and time point are left out; the donor was told from shared clones. The CDR3 protein is CAISEGYTGELFF. The bases are TGTGCCATCAGTGAGGGTTACACCGGGGAGCTGTTTTTT.